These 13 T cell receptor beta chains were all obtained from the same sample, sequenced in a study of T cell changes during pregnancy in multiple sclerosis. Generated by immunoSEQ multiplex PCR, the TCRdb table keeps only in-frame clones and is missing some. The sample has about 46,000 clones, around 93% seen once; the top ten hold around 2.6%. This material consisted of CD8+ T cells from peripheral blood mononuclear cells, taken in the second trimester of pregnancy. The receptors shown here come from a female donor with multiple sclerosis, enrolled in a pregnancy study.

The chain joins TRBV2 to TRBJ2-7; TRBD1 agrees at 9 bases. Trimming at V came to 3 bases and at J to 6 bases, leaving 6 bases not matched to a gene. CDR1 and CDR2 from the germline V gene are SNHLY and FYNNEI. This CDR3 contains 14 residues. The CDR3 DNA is TGTGCCAGCAGTGACCGGGACAGGGTAGGCGAGCAGTACTTC. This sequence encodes CASSDRDRVGEQYF.

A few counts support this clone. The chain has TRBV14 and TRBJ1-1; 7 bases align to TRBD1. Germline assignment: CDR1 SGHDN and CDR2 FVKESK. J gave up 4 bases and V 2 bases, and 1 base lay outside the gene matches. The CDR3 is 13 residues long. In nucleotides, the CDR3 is TGTGCCAGCAGCCAACCAGGGGGCACTGAAGCTTTCTTT. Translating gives CASSQPGGTEAFF.

The CDR3, as DNA: TGTGCCAGCAGGTGGGGGGTAAACTCCTACAATGAGCAGTTCTTC. It is translated as CASRWGVNSYNEQFF. The chain has TRBV27 and TRBJ2-1; the D gene is possibly TRBD2 (6 bases). This CDR3 is built from 15 residues. Germline assignment: CDR1 MNHEY and CDR2 SMNVEV (reference sequence). The V and J ends lost 6 bases and 0 bases respectively, with 12 bases between them.

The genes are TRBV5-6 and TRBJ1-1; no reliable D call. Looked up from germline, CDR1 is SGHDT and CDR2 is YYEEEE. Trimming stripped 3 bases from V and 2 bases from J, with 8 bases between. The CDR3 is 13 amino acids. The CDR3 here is CASSWAANTEAFF. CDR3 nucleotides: TGTGCCAGCAGCTGGGCAGCAAACACTGAAGCTTTCTTT.

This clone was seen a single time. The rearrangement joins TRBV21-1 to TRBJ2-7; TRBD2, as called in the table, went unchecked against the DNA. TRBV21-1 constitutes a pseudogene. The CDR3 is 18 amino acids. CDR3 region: CASSIILGTSGGAPEQYF. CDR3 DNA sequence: TGTGCCAGCAGCATAATTTTAGGGACTAGCGGGGGGGCCCCCGAGCAGTACTTC.

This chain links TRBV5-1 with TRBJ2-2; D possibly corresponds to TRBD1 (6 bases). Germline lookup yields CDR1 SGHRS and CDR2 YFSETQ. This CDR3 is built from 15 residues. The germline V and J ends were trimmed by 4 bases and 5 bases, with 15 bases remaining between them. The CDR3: CASSMSGVGTGELFF. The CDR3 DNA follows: TGCGCCAGCAGCATGTCAGGGGTAGGGACCGGGGAGCTGTTTTTT.

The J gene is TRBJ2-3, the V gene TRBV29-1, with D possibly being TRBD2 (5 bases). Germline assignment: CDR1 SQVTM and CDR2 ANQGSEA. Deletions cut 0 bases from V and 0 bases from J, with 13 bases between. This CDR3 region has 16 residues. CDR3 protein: CSVEDLPSTSTDTQYF. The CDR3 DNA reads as TGCAGCGTTGAAGATCTGCCTAGCACCAGCACAGATACGCAGTATTTT.

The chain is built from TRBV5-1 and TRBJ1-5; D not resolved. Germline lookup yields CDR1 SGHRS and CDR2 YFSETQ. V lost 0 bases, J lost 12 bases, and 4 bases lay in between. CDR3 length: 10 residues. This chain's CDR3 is CASSLGDQHF. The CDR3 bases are TGCGCCAGCAGCTTGGGCGACCAGCATTTT.

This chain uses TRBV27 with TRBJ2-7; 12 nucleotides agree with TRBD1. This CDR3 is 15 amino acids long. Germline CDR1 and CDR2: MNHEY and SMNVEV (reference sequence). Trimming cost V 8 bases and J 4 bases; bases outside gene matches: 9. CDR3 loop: CASCPGTGGWYEQYF. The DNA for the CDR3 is TGTGCCAGCTGCCCAGGGACAGGGGGCTGGTACGAGCAGTACTTC.

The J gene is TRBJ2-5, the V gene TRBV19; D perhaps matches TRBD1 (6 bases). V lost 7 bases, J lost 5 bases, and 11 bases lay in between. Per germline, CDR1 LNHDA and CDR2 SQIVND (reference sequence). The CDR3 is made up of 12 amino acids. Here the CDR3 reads CASKQGGETQYF. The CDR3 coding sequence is TGTGCCAGTAAACAGGGCGGGGAGACCCAGTACTTC.

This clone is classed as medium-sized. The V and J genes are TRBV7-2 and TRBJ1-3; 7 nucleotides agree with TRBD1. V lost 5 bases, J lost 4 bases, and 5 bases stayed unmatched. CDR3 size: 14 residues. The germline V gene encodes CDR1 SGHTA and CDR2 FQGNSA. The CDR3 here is CASSPTGLGNTIYF. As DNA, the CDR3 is TGTGCCAGCAGCCCGACAGGGCTCGGAAACACCATATATTTT.

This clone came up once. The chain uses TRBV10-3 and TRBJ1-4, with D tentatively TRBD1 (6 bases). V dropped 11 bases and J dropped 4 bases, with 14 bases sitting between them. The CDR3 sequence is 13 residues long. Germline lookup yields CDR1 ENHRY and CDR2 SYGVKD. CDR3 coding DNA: TGTGCCGCCAGGGGAGCTGATAATGAAAAACTGTTTTTT. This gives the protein CAARGADNEKLFF.

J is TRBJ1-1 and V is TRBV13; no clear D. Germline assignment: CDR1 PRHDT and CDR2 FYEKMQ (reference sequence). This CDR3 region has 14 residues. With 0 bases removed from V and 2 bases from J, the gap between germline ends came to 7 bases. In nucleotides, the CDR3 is TGTGCCAGCAGCTTAGGCAGGTCTAACACTGAAGCTTTCTTT. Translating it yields CASSLGRSNTEAFF.